The clone carrying this TCR beta chain was observed a handful of times. Using a J-beta primer mix together with a sample-barcoded 5' primer, a second PCR was run for roughly 6 to 12 cycles. MiXCR, run by TCRdb on the 5' RACE reads, gives a single entry per CDR3 protein. This table holds around 850,000 distinct CDR3 sequences, under 40% found once. This sample was taken from a study of blood T cells in healthy people across ages. This CDR3 is built from 14 residues. The V segment lost 5 bases and the J segment 5 bases; nucleotides outside the gene matches: 6. The chain employs TRBV12-3 or TRBV12-4 and TRBJ2-1; 7 bases are shared with TRBD2. This clonotype originated in a man younger than 30 in good health. Sequencing was performed on blood. Here the CDR3 reads CASSLTGRHNEQFF. CDR3 DNA: TGTGCCAGCAGTCTTACCGGGAGGCACAATGAGCAGTTCTTC.